This T cell receptor beta chain is drawn from a study of T cell responses to AZD1222 COVID-19 vaccine. Regarding this clone: What it binds is not known.

The CDR3 has 14 amino acids. Germline V lookup: CDR1 SGHDT, CDR2 YYEEEE. V was pared by 5 bases and J by 7 bases, with 10 bases of the junction left unmatched. Produced via immunoSEQ multiplex PCR; TCRdb's table is partial and in-frame only. The table includes under 200,000 clones, 90% detected once. Whole-study results and caveats: Reportedly, nearly half the spike-specific TCRs target unmutated variant regions. Clonal diversity may have been underestimated, and the donors were mostly white British, with more females than males. Across spike, vaccine-associated CD4 TCRs were found, dominant at 160-218 and 743-854. Repertoire samples came only from after the peak T cell response.

The source material was peripheral blood, sampled on day 0 of AZD1222 vaccination. The V call is TRBV5-6, the J call TRBJ1-1, with 8 positions matching TRBD1. The sequence was collected from an adult in good health. In DNA, the CDR3 is TGTGCCAGCAGGAGGACAGGGCGAAACTTTGAAGCTTTCTTT. The encoded protein is CASRRTGRNFEAFF.